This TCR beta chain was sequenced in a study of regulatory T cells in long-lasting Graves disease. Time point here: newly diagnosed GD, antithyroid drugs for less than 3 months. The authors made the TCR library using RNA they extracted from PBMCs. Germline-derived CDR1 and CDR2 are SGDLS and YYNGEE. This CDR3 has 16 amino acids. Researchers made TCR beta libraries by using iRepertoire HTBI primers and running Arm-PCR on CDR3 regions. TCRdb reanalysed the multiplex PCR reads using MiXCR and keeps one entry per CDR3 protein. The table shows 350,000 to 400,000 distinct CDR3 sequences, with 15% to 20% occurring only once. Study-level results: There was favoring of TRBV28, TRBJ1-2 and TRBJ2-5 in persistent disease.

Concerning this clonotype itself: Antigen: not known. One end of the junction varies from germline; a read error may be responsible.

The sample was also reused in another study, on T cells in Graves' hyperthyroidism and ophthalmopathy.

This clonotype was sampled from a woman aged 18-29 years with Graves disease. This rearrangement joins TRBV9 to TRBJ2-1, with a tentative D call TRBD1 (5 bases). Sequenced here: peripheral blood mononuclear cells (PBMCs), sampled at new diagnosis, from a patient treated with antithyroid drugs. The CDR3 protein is CAISVAVRVYQNEQFF. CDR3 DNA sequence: TGTGCCATCAGCGTAGCTGTCAGGGTTTATCAGAATGAGCAGTTCTTC.